The sequence of this TCR beta chain was determined in a study of blood T cell repertoires in COVID-19. For the study at large: Samples of COVID-19 (acute and convalescent) were obtained from the United States, Italy and Spain. Sources were T cells, B-cell-depleted T cells, or PBMCs; the material itself was cDNA or gDNA.

The germline gives CDR1 SGHNT, CDR2 YENEEA. J gave up 0 bases and V 4 bases, and 8 bases lay outside the gene matches. The CDR3 covers 17 residues. In the study's own analysis: Reference gene primer amplification gave nucleated cell count estimates. TCRdb's copy holds only in-frame clones and misses some; the assay was immunoSEQ multiplex PCR. Clone size and V and J calls were adopted from that table, with D and trimming inferred from the DNA. The sample yields 230,000 or so clones, 88% seen once. The study assigned cohorts using participant-reported clinical history. The receptor was derived from a woman aged 25 to 39 who had recovered from COVID-19. The chain links TRBV11-3 to TRBJ1-5; 8 nucleotides match TRBD1. Sequencing was done on a sample of PBMCs or T cells enriched from blood (not recorded which). CDR3 region: CASSCGTGDNSNQPQHF. The CDR3 region has the DNA TGTGCCAGCAGCTGCGGGACAGGCGATAATAGCAATCAGCCCCAGCATTTT.